These T cell receptor beta chains were read from a single sample in a study of blood T cells in healthy people across ages. From the 5' RACE reads, TCRdb called clonotypes with MiXCR, one entry per CDR3 protein. This table holds more than 900,000 distinct CDR3 sequences, under 35% found once. The same data also went into a second study, on T cells of mothers and their children.

The sequenced material came from blood. Receptors originate from a middle-aged woman in good health. CDR3s include the opening cysteine and the closing phenylalanine or tryptophan. D genes are given only for firm matches. Clone sizes are given selectively: once, few, many, or a class where the clone is expanded.

TRBD1	TRBV7-8	TRBJ2-7	few	CASSLAHRGYEQYF	TGTGCCAGCAGCTTAGCGCACAGGGGTTACGAGCAGTACTTC
TRBD1	TRBV13	TRBJ2-7	few	CASSLGTGFGEQYF	TGTGCCAGCAGCTTAGGGACAGGGTTCGGCGAGCAGTACTTC
NA	TRBV4-1	TRBJ2-7	many	CASQGTNDIEQYF	TGCGCCAGCCAAGGGACAAATGATATCGAGCAGTACTTC
TRBD1	TRBV11-2	TRBJ2-3	few	CASSLRDRTTDTQYF	TGTGCCAGCAGCCTCCGGGACAGAACCACAGATACGCAGTATTTT
NA	TRBV7-2	TRBJ1-6	few	CASSLAAGTNSPLHF	TGTGCCAGCAGCTTAGCGGCAGGGACCAATTCACCCCTCCACTTT
NA	TRBV10-3	TRBJ2-7	NA	CAISVAYEQYF	TGTGCCATCAGTGTCGCATACGAGCAGTACTTC
NA	TRBV28	TRBJ2-7	NA	CATRPGGHEQYF	TGTGCCACCCGGCCGGGGGGCCACGAGCAGTACTTC
TRBD1	TRBV5-1	TRBJ2-7	few	CASSPDRGYGEQYF	TGCGCCAGCAGCCCCGACAGGGGGTATGGCGAGCAGTACTTC
TRBD1	TRBV7-9	TRBJ1-1	few	CASSLRDRVNTEAFF	TGTGCCAGCAGCTTGCGGGACAGAGTAAACACTGAAGCTTTCTTT
TRBD1	TRBV7-8	TRBJ1-2	few	CASSLTTGATAGYTF	TGTGCCAGCAGCTTAACGACAGGGGCAACTGCTGGCTACACCTTC
TRBD1	TRBV24-1	TRBJ2-1	NA	CVTSDPGTGRGNEQFF	TGTGTCACCAGTGACCCCGGGACAGGGAGAGGGAATGAGCAGTTCTTC
NA	TRBV27	TRBJ2-7	few	CASSTRDNYEQYF	TGTGCCAGCAGTACGAGGGACAACTACGAGCAGTACTTC
NA	TRBV20-1	TRBJ1-1	NA	CSARETQGWAEAFF	TGCAGTGCTAGAGAAACGCAGGGATGGGCTGAAGCTTTCTTT
TRBD1	TRBV10-3	TRBJ1-1	few	CAIRGQGPRMNTEAFF	TGTGCCATCAGGGGACAGGGGCCCCGGATGAACACTGAAGCTTTCTTT
TRBD1	TRBV14	TRBJ2-5	NA	CASSPASGDRGKQYF	TGTGCCAGCAGCCCCGCCTCGGGGGACAGGGGGAAGCAGTACTTC
NA	TRBV6-1	TRBJ2-1	few	CASSRTSFPSSYNEQFF	TGTGCCAGCAGCCGAACTAGTTTTCCCTCCTCCTACAATGAGCAGTTCTTC
NA	TRBV18	TRBJ1-2	many	CASSPRSENYGYTF	TGTGCCAGCTCACCCCGGTCCGAAAACTATGGCTACACCTTC
NA	TRBV7-8	TRBJ2-7	NA	CASSLLWSGYVQYF	TGTGCCAGCAGCTTGCTGTGGTCGGGCTACGTGCAGTACTTC
NA	TRBV9	TRBJ2-3	many	CASSVPGGVTDTQYF	TGTGCCAGCAGCGTCCCCGGCGGGGTAACAGATACGCAGTATTTT
NA	TRBV9	TRBJ2-5	many	CASSPGTGLQETQYF	TGTGCCAGCAGCCCCGGGACGGGCCTCCAAGAGACCCAGTACTTC
NA	TRBV5-5	TRBJ1-6	few	CASSALGAPYSPLHF	TGTGCCAGCAGCGCCTTGGGGGCCCCTTATTCACCCCTCCACTTT